This passage covers 17 T cell receptor beta chains from one sample sequenced in a study of cytomegalovirus exposure and HLA in healthy donors. Using immunoSEQ multiplex PCR, the repertoire was profiled, and TCRdb retains in-frame clones only, with some absent. The data hold some 150,000 clones, with 90% to 95% observed a single time. Sequences were obtained from PBMCs. The receptors shown here come from a man between 18 and 35 years old in good health and CMV-seronegative.

V usage is TRBV4-1 and J usage is TRBJ2-1; tentatively, D is TRBD2 (5 bases). Trimming took off 0 bases at V and 0 bases at J, with 9 bases between the two ends. Looked up from germline, CDR1 is MGHRA and CDR2 is YSYEKL. The CDR3 has 16 residues. CDR3 protein: CASSQDGEYSYNEQFF. CDR3 coding DNA: TGCGCCAGCAGCCAAGATGGGGAGTACTCCTACAATGAGCAGTTCTTC.

J is TRBJ2-1 and V is TRBV6-1, with TRBD2 matching over 13 bases. With 3 bases clipped from V and 6 bases from J, the junction kept 2 bases outside the gene matches. CDR3 length equals 15 residues. The germline V gene encodes CDR1 MNHNS and CDR2 SASEGT. As DNA, the CDR3 is TGTGCCAGCAGTGACGGACTAGCGGGGGCCAATGAGCAGTTCTTC. It translates to CASSDGLAGANEQFF.

This clone was detected once. V and J are TRBV7-8 and TRBJ1-5; 7 bases match TRBD1. This CDR3 has 17 amino acids. V shed 5 bases, J shed 2 bases, and the junction held 12 bases outside the gene matches. Germline V lookup: CDR1 SGHVS, CDR2 FQNEAQ. CDR3 sequence reads: CASSPRDSPLGNQPQHF. In DNA, the CDR3 is TGTGCCAGCAGCCCTAGGGACAGTCCTTTAGGCAATCAGCCCCAGCATTTT.

This sequence joins TRBV9 and TRBJ2-7, with 8 bases identical to TRBD1. CDR1 is SGDLS, CDR2 YYNGEE, per germline. V was clipped by 4 bases and J by 6 bases; unmatched bases: 9. This CDR3 is built from 14 residues. The CDR3 protein is CASSPRTGSGEQYF. As DNA, the CDR3 is TGTGCCAGCAGCCCCCGGACAGGGTCGGGCGAGCAGTACTTC.

The chain couples TRBV10-2 to TRBJ2-1; maybe TRBD1 (6 bases). This CDR3 is built from 11 residues. Germline CDR1 and CDR2: WSHSY and SAAADI. V dropped 6 bases and J dropped 9 bases, with 9 bases sitting between them. CDR3 residues: CASRQGTEQFF. CDR3 coding DNA: TGCGCCAGCAGGCAGGGGACTGAGCAGTTCTTC.

This sequence joins TRBV6-5 and TRBJ2-7, with 10 positions matching TRBD1. V was clipped by 11 bases and J by 2 bases; unmatched bases: 3. CDR1 and CDR2 from the germline V gene are MNHEY and SVGAGI. The CDR3 runs to 12 residues. The CDR3 region has the DNA TGTGCCCGGGACAGGGGCCCCTACGAGCAGTACTTC. Protein: CARDRGPYEQYF.

This chain joins TRBV29-1 and TRBJ1-1, with a possible D match to TRBD1 (5 bases). The CDR3 loop spans 14 amino acids. The V gene lost 6 bases and the J gene lost 8 bases, with 22 bases spanning the gap. Germline V gene lookup returns CDR1 SQVTM and CDR2 ANQGSEA. In nucleotides, the CDR3 is TGCAGCGTCGACCCGCGGGACCGTGCATCGGAAGCTTTCTTT. It translates to CSVDPRDRASEAFF.

The CDR3 region is CASSSILAGESDTQYF. The CDR3 DNA is TGTGCCAGCAGTTCCATACTAGCGGGGGAGTCAGATACGCAGTATTTT. The chain combines TRBV27 with TRBJ2-3, with 11 bases that match TRBD2. Germline lookup yields CDR1 MNHEY and CDR2 SMNVEV (reference sequence). The junction had 7 bases not matched to a gene; V was cut back by 4 bases and J by 4 bases. The CDR3 spans 16 residues.

The V call is TRBV7-2, the J call TRBJ1-5, with TRBD1 as a possible D gene (6 bases). Germline assignment: CDR1 SGHTA and CDR2 FQGNSA. Deletions cut 4 bases from V and 3 bases from J, with 13 bases between. The CDR3 contains 15 residues. Here the CDR3 reads CASSSRTAPNQPQHF. As DNA, the CDR3 is TGTGCCAGCAGCTCTCGGACAGCCCCCAATCAGCCCCAGCATTTT.

The chain is built from TRBV6-5 and TRBJ1-1; D is unresolved. The germline gives CDR1 MNHEY, CDR2 SVGAGI. Trimming stripped 2 bases from V and 1 base from J, with 5 bases between. CDR3 length: 13 residues. CDR3 DNA: TGTGCCAGCAGTTACCAGGAGAACACTGAAGCTTTCTTT. This gives the protein CASSYQENTEAFF.

The chain uses TRBV7-8 and TRBJ1-5, with TRBD1 as a possible D gene (6 bases). V lost 1 base to trimming and J lost 5 bases, with 9 bases between them. This CDR3 comprises 14 residues. Germline V gives CDR1 SGHVS, CDR2 FQNEAQ. DNA for the CDR3: TGTGCCAGCAGCTTAGGGTCAGGGGATCAGCCCCAGCATTTT. It yields the protein CASSLGSGDQPQHF. Full variable domain (remainder filled in from reference TRBV7-8 and TRBJ1-5): GAGVSQSPRYKVAKRGQDVALRCDPISGHVSLFWYQQALGQGPEFLTYFQNEAQLDKSGLPSDRFFAERPEGSVSTLKIQRTQQEDSAVYLCASSLGSGDQPQHFGDGTRLSIL.

CDR3 nucleotides: TGTGCCAGCAGCTCTCCGGGAACGCAAGAGACCCAGTACTTC. Its protein product is CASSSPGTQETQYF. The chain joins TRBV5-4 to TRBJ2-5, with D perhaps TRBD2 (5 bases). There are 14 residues in the CDR3. Germline CDR1 SGHNT, CDR2 YYREEE (reference sequence). Trimming left V 3 bases short and J 2 bases short, with 11 bases between.

The chain joins TRBV29-1 to TRBJ1-1; no definite D call. This CDR3 contains 14 residues. Germline V gene sequence: CDR1 SQVTM, CDR2 ANQGSEA. The ends were cut back, 5 bases at V and 2 bases at J, with 15 bases in the middle. The CDR3 here is CSVILRTGNTEAFF. The CDR3 coding sequence is TGCAGCGTTATACTTCGGACGGGAAACACTGAAGCTTTCTTT.

The chain is built from TRBV5-1 and TRBJ2-3; TRBD2 is a possible D gene (5 bases). Germline assignment: CDR1 SGHRS and CDR2 YFSETQ. The V end lost 0 bases, the J end lost 2 bases, and 10 bases lay between the germline ends. This CDR3 is 15 amino acids long. The CDR3 nucleotides are TGCGCCAGCAGCTTGGATCGGGGAAACACAGATACGCAGTATTTT. Amino acid sequence: CASSLDRGNTDTQYF.

The chain links TRBV4-3 to TRBJ2-1; perhaps TRBD2 as D (5 bases). From germline, CDR1 is LGHNA and CDR2 YSLEER. The CDR3 is 17 amino acids. V lost 4 bases, J lost 1 base, and 17 bases lay in between. The CDR3 region is CASSRVLGSSSYNEQFF. CDR3 DNA sequence: TGCGCCAGCAGCCGAGTACTAGGGTCCTCTTCCTACAATGAGCAGTTCTTC.

This clone was recorded a few times. This chain connects TRBV5-1 to TRBJ2-7, with 7 nucleotides matching TRBD1. The CDR3 runs to 14 residues. CDR1 SGHRS and CDR2 YFSETQ come from the germline V gene. Trimming took 4 bases from V and 4 from J; bases not matched to a gene: 8. CDR3 coding DNA: TGCGCCAGCAGCAAAGACAGGGCTCGGTACGAGCAGTACTTC. It is translated as CASSKDRARYEQYF.

The chain combines TRBV19 with TRBJ1-5; D is uncertain. Germline CDR1 LNHDA, CDR2 SQIVND (reference sequence). The CDR3 has 16 residues. Trimming removed 6 bases from V and 7 bases from J, with 22 bases in between. The CDR3: CASSYKVSGEHQPQHF. The CDR3 DNA is TGTGCCAGTAGCTATAAGGTATCGGGAGAACACCAGCCCCAGCATTTT.